These 2 T cell receptor beta chains were all obtained from the same sample, sequenced in a study of response to subunit inactivated influenza vaccine. MiXCR, applied by TCRdb to the RT-PCR reads, yields one record per CDR3 protein. This sample carries about 700,000 distinct CDR3 sequences, approximately 15% of them seen once, and the ten largest clones take around 7%. Sequencing was performed on PBMCs from blood, taken 14 days before vaccination. These receptors originate from a man aged 50 or older who received an inactivated influenza vaccine.

This clonotype came up a few times. The chain is built from TRBV5-1 and TRBJ2-1; D gene ambiguous. Germline CDR1 reads SGHRS; CDR2 reads YFSETQ. This CDR3 has 14 amino acids. Trimming removed 4 bases from V and 2 bases from J, with 10 bases in between. CDR3 amino acids: CASSGAMTYNEQFF. CDR3 DNA: TGCGCCAGCAGCGGAGCGATGACCTACAATGAGCAGTTCTTC.

The chain recombines TRBV28 with TRBJ2-7; D gene uncertain. Germline V lookup: CDR1 MDHEN, CDR2 SYDVKM. The CDR3 has 13 residues. V dropped 6 bases and J dropped 3 bases, with 12 bases sitting between them. Here the CDR3 reads CASRFSNLYEQYF. DNA of the CDR3: TGTGCCAGCAGGTTCTCAAACCTCTACGAGCAGTACTTC. The full variable domain, in which reference TRBV28 and TRBJ2-7 provide the parts outside the CDR3, is DVKVTQSSRYLVKRTGEKVFLECVQDMDHENMFWYRQDPGLGLRLIYFSYDVKMKEKGDIPEGYSVSREKKERFSLILESASTNQTSMYLCASRFSNLYEQYFGPGTRLTVT.